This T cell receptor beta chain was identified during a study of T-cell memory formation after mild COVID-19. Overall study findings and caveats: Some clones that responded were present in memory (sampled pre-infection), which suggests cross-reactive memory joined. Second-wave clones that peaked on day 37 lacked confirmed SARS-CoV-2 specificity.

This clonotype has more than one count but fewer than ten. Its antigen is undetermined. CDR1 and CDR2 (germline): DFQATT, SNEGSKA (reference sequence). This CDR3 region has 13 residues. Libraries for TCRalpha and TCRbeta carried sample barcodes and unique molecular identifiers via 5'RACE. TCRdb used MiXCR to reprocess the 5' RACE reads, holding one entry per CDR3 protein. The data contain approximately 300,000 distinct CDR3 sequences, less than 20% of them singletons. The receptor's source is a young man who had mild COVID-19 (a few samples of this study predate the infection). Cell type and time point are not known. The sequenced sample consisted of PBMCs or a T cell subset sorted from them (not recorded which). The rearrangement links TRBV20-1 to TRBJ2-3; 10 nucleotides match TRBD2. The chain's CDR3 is CRARQRGGDTQYF. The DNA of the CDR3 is TGCAGGGCCCGACAGCGGGGGGGAGATACGCAGTATTTT.